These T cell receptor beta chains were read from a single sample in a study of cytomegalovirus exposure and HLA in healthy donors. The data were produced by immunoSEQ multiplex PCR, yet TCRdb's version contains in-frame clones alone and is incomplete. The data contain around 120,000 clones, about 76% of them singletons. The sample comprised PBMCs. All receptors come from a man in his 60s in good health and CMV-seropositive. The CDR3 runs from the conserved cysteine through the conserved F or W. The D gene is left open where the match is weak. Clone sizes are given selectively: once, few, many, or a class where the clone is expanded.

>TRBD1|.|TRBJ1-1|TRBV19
CASSSSRDRVNTEAFF
TGTGCCAGTAGTTCCTCCCGGGACAGGGTAAACACTGAAGCTTTCTTT
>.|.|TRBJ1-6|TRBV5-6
CASSLLSGNSPLHF
TGTGCCAGCAGCTTGCTGAGCGGTAATTCACCCCTCCACTTT
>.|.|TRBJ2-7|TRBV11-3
CASSLGREGAEQYF
TGTGCCAGCAGCTTAGGCAGGGAAGGAGCCGAGCAGTACTTC
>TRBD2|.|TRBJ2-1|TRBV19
CASSRLAGDNEQFF
TGTGCCAGTAGTAGGCTAGCGGGGGACAATGAGCAGTTCTTC
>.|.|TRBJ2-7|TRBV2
CASSLGGSSYEQYF
TGTGCCAGTTCCCTCGGCGGCAGCTCCTACGAGCAGTACTTC
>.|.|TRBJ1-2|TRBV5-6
CASSSLLANYGYTF
TGTGCCAGCAGCTCACTTTTAGCTAACTATGGCTACACCTTC
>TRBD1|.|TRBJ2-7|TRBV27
CASSFSRGKQYF
TGTGCCAGCAGTTTCTCCAGGGGGAAGCAGTACTTC
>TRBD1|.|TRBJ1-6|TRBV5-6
CASSLDRGNSPLHF
TGTGCCAGCAGCTTGGACAGGGGTAATTCACCCCTCCACTTT
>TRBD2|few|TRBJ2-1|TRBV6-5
CASSYPKEEGGNEQFF
TGTGCCAGCAGTTACCCCAAAGAGGAGGGAGGGAATGAGCAGTTCTTC
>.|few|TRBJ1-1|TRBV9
CASSVGQQGAEAFF
TGTGCCAGCAGCGTAGGCCAACAGGGAGCTGAAGCTTTCTTT
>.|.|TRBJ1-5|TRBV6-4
CASSEESNQPQHF
TGTGCCAGCAGTGAGGAGAGTAATCAGCCCCAGCATTTT
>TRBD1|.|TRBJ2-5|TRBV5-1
CASSEGQAGTQYF
TGCGCCAGCAGCGAGGGACAGGCAGGGACCCAGTACTTC
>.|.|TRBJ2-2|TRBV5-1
CASSFSPNTGELFF
TGCGCCAGCAGCTTTAGCCCCAACACCGGGGAGCTGTTTTTT
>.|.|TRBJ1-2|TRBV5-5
CASSLVTGGYTF
TGTGCCAGCAGCTTGGTCACGGGGGGCTACACCTTC
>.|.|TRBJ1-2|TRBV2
CASNDRNYGYTF
TGTGCCAGCAATGACAGAAACTATGGCTACACCTTC
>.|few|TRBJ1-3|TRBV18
CASSPRGYGNTIYF
TGTGCCAGCTCACCACGAGGGTACGGAAACACCATATATTTT
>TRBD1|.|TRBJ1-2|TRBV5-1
CASSLRARGFYGYTF
TGCGCCAGCAGCTTGAGGGCCAGGGGGTTCTATGGCTACACCTTC
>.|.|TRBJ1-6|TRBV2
CASTGLESPLHF
TGTGCCAGCACGGGACTTGAGTCACCCCTCCACTTT
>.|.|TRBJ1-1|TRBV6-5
CASSYEFMNTEAFF
TGTGCCAGCAGTTACGAGTTCATGAACACTGAAGCTTTCTTT
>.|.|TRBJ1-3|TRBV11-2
CASSLASGNTIYF
TGTGCCAGCAGCTTAGCTTCGGGAAACACCATATATTTT
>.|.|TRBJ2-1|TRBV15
CATSLARAYNEQFF
TGTGCCACCAGCCTTGCCCGGGCCTACAATGAGCAGTTCTTC
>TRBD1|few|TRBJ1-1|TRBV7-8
CASSSKTRGWTGEAFF
TGTGCCAGCAGCTCCAAAACGCGTGGATGGACAGGTGAAGCTTTCTTT
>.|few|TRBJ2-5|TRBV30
CASTGDGLQETQYF
TGTGCCTCGACGGGGGACGGACTCCAAGAGACCCAGTACTTC
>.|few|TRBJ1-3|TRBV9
CASSLEGSGNTIYF
TGTGCCAGCAGTCTTGAGGGATCTGGAAACACCATATATTTT
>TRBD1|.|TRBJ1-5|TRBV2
CASSSPTGGAGQPQHF
TGTGCCAGCAGTTCGCCGACAGGGGGCGCGGGCCAGCCCCAGCATTTT
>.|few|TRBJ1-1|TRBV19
CASSPMGFIYRIPQGWLILF
TGTGCCAGTAGTCCTATGGGTTTTATATACAGGATACCACAGGGTTGGTTAATCCTCTTT
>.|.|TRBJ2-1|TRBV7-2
CASSSRAYNEQFF
TGTGCCAGCAGCTCCAGGGCCTACAATGAGCAGTTCTTC
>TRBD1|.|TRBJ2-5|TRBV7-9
CASSLTGGKETQYF
TGTGCCAGCAGCCTGACAGGGGGCAAAGAGACCCAGTACTTC
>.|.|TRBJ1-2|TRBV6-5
CASTERGGLSGGYTF
TGTGCCAGCACCGAACGGGGGGGGTTGAGTGGGGGCTACACCTTC
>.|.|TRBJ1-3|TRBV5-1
CASTDGNTIYF
TGCGCCAGCACCGACGGGAACACCATATATTTT
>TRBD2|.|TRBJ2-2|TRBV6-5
CASKASGFTGELFF
TGTGCCAGCAAGGCTAGCGGGTTCACCGGGGAGCTGTTTTTT
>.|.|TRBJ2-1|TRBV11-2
CASSLLHSSYNEQFF
TGTGCCAGCAGCCTACTTCATAGCTCCTACAATGAGCAGTTCTTC
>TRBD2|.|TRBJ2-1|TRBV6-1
CASSEAAGGGHEQFF
TGTGCCAGCAGTGAAGCCGCGGGAGGGGGGCATGAGCAGTTCTTC
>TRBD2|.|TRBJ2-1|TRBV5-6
CASSLPSGRTYYNEQFF
TGTGCCAGCAGCTTGCCTAGCGGACGAACTTACTACAATGAGCAGTTCTTC
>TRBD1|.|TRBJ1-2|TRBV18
CASSTQGATNYGYTF
TGTGCCAGCTCAACTCAGGGGGCAACTAACTATGGCTACACCTTC
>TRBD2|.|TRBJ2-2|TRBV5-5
CASSSGTSGTGELFF
TGTGCCAGCAGCTCCGGGACTAGTGGCACCGGGGAGCTGTTTTTT
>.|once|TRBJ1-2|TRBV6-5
CASSYSMTANYGYTF
TGTGCCAGCAGTTACTCAATGACTGCTAACTATGGCTACACCTTC
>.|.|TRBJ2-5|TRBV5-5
CASSFNRRETQYF
TGTGCCAGCAGCTTTAACAGAAGAGAGACCCAGTACTTC
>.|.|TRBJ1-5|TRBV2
CASNRQLGNQPQHF
TGTGCCAGCAACCGACAGTTGGGTAATCAGCCCCAGCATTTT
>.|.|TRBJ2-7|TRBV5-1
CASSRRDFDLYEQYF
TGCGCCAGCAGCCGGAGGGACTTTGACTTATACGAGCAGTACTTC
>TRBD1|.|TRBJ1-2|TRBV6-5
CASSGQGIGYGYTF
TGTGCCAGCAGTGGACAGGGTATAGGCTATGGCTACACCTTC
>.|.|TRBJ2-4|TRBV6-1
CASSGAGPGSQYF
TGTGCCAGCAGTGGGGCAGGCCCAGGCAGTCAGTACTTC
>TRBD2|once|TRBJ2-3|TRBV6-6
CASRTTSGSTDTQYF
TGTGCCAGCAGAACGACTAGCGGTTCCACAGATACGCAGTATTTT
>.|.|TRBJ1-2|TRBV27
CASSLLGGDYGYTF
TGTGCCAGCAGTTTATTAGGAGGCGACTATGGCTACACCTTC
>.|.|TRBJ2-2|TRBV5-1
CASSSDRRVGTGELFF
TGCGCCAGCAGTTCCGACAGAAGAGTAGGGACCGGGGAGCTGTTTTTT
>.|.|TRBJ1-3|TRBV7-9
CASSFQGMMSGNTIYF
TGTGCCAGCAGCTTTCAGGGAATGATGTCTGGAAACACCATATATTTT
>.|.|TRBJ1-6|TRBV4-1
CASSQEYSYNSPLHF
TGCGCCAGCAGCCAAGAATACAGCTATAATTCACCCCTCCACTTT
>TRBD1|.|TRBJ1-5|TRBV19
CASSPGQAYNQPQHF
TGTGCCAGTAGTCCAGGACAGGCGTACAATCAGCCCCAGCATTTT
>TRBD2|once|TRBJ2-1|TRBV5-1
CASSLGLAFYSEQFF
TGCGCCAGCAGCCTGGGACTAGCATTCTATAGTGAGCAGTTCTTC
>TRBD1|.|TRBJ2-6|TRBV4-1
CASRGQGAFSGANGLTF
TGCGCCAGCAGAGGACAGGGGGCGTTTTCTGGGGCCAACGGCCTGACTTTC
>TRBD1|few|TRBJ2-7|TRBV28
CASISGQSVNEQYF
TGTGCCAGCATCTCGGGACAGTCGGTCAACGAGCAGTACTTC
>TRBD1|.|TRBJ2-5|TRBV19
CASSTSGTAQETQYF
TGTGCCAGTAGTACATCCGGGACAGCCCAAGAGACCCAGTACTTC
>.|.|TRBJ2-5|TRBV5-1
CASSGLRQETQYF
TGCGCCAGCAGCGGACTCCGGCAAGAGACCCAGTACTTC
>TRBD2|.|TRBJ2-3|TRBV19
CASSIRRLAGAGTDTQYF
TGTGCCAGTAGTATAAGGCGACTAGCGGGAGCTGGCACAGATACGCAGTATTTT